This is a list of T cell receptor beta chains from one sample in a study of blood T cell repertoires in COVID-19. Some clones are missing from TCRdb's copy, which holds only in-frame ones; the method was immunoSEQ multiplex PCR. The table lists roughly 79,000 clones, around 80% of them singletons. The sample consisted of peripheral blood. Receptors originate from a man between 60 and 75 years old with active or convalescent COVID-19. Each CDR3 is given with its conserved first and last residue. The D gene is left open where the match is weak. Not every row has a clone size; where given, it reads once, few, many or a size class.

size	V	D	J	CDR3	DNA
-	TRBV11-2	TRBD2	TRBJ2-1	CASSGSGLAGGQFF	TGTGCCAGCAGCGGCTCGGGACTAGCGGGGGGGCAGTTCTTC
-	TRBV4-2	TRBD1	TRBJ1-1	CASSQEGQVGDTEAFF	TGTGCCAGCAGCCAAGAGGGACAGGTAGGGGATACTGAAGCTTTCTTT
-	TRBV30	-	TRBJ1-5	CAWSGRAGAYSNQPQHF	TGTGCCTGGAGTGGTCGGGCAGGGGCCTATAGCAATCAGCCCCAGCATTTT
few	TRBV3-1/TRBV3-2	TRBD2	TRBJ2-1	CASSPTSGGYSYNEQFF	TGTGCCAGCAGCCCCACTAGCGGGGGTTACTCCTACAATGAGCAGTTCTTC
-	TRBV3-1/TRBV3-2	-	TRBJ2-3	CASSLDTYTQYF	TGTGCCAGCAGCCTGGACACGTATACGCAGTATTTT
-	TRBV6-5	-	TRBJ2-7	CASSQRRLYEQYF	TGTGCCAGCAGTCAGCGGCGCCTCTACGAGCAGTACTTC
-	TRBV5-6	TRBD1	TRBJ1-5	CASSRGRSNQPQHF	TGTGCCAGTTCGAGGGGGCGAAGCAATCAGCCCCAGCATTTT
once	TRBV9	-	TRBJ1-3	CASSGQTGFSGNTIYF	TGTGCCAGCAGCGGACAAACAGGGTTCTCTGGAAACACCATATATTTT
few	TRBV6-5	TRBD2	TRBJ2-7	CASSYRRGRTHEQYF	TGTGCCAGCAGTTACAGGCGGGGGAGAACCCACGAGCAGTACTTC
-	TRBV27	TRBD1	TRBJ1-3	CASSLSPGQGVDTIYF	TGTGCCAGCAGTTTATCGCCGGGACAGGGCGTAGACACCATATATTTT
once	TRBV18	-	TRBJ1-1	CASSPGRGTEAFF	TGTGCCAGCTCACCCGGGAGGGGCACTGAAGCTTTCTTT
-	TRBV27	TRBD1	TRBJ1-5	CASSQNRGGQPQHF	TGTGCCAGCAGTCAAAACAGGGGTGGACAGCCCCAGCATTTT
-	TRBV6-5	TRBD1	TRBJ2-7	CASSYSGQHYEQYF	TGTGCCAGCAGTTACTCGGGACAGCACTACGAGCAGTACTTC
-	TRBV4-1	-	TRBJ1-2	CASRPVEGRNYGYTF	TGCGCCAGCAGACCAGTGGAGGGGCGCAACTATGGCTACACCTTC
few	TRBV7-2	-	TRBJ2-7	CASSTYSDEQYF	TGTGCCAGCAGCACCTACTCGGACGAGCAGTACTTC
-	TRBV12-3/TRBV12-4	-	TRBJ1-2	CASSETGVGGYTF	TGTGCCAGCAGCGAGACGGGGGTAGGAGGCTACACCTTC
-	TRBV27	-	TRBJ1-1	CASSSQGKDTEAFF	TGTGCCAGCAGTTCTCAGGGGAAGGACACTGAAGCTTTCTTT
-	TRBV19	TRBD1	TRBJ2-3	CASRQGADTQYF	TGTGCCAGTCGACAGGGAGCAGATACGCAGTATTTT
-	TRBV6-5	TRBD1	TRBJ1-2	CASDRQGVGGYTF	TGTGCCAGCGACAGACAGGGGGTTGGGGGCTACACCTTC
few	TRBV10-3	-	TRBJ1-2	CAISDRGGVGYTF	TGTGCCATCAGTGATCGAGGGGGTGTTGGCTACACCTTC
-	TRBV6-5	TRBD2	TRBJ2-5	CASRLAGTKKETQYF	TGTGCCAGCAGGCTAGCCGGGACTAAGAAAGAGACCCAGTACTTC
once	TRBV9	-	TRBJ2-1	CASSVGDTNEQFF	TGTGCCAGCAGCGTTGGGGACACCAATGAGCAGTTCTTC
medium-sized	TRBV7-8	TRBD1	TRBJ2-1	CASSQVTRQGDNEQFF	TGTGCCAGCAGCCAGGTCACTCGACAGGGGGACAATGAGCAGTTCTTC
-	TRBV6-5	-	TRBJ1-1	CASSSLAGGTEAFF	TGTGCCAGCAGTTCCCTGGCCGGCGGGACTGAAGCTTTCTTT
-	TRBV18	TRBD2	TRBJ2-5	CASSPPIGEGETQYF	TGTGCCAGCTCACCACCGATAGGGGAGGGAGAGACCCAGTACTTC
-	TRBV11-3	-	TRBJ2-3	CASSLHGLPDTQYF	TGTGCCAGCAGCTTGCACGGACTCCCAGATACGCAGTATTTT
once	TRBV7-2	TRBD1	TRBJ1-1	CASSLGLRGRSEAFF	TGTGCCAGCAGCTTAGGTTTAAGGGGGCGGTCTGAAGCTTTCTTT
-	TRBV29-1	TRBD1	TRBJ2-7	CSVGTAGAYEQYF	TGCAGCGTGGGGACAGCCGGGGCCTACGAGCAGTACTTC
-	TRBV25-1	-	TRBJ1-1	CASRPRGFNTEAFF	TGTGCCAGCAGACCCCGGGGATTCAACACTGAAGCTTTCTTT
once	TRBV25-1	TRBD1	TRBJ2-5	CASSIGTARETQYF	TGTGCCAGCAGCATAGGGACAGCAAGAGAGACCCAGTACTTC
-	TRBV4-3	-	TRBJ1-6	CASSQDSYPSGGSPLHF	TGCGCCAGCAGCCAAGACTCTTACCCATCGGGGGGATCACCCCTCCACTTT
-	TRBV12-3/TRBV12-4	-	TRBJ1-2	CASSSEYGYTF	TGTGCCAGCAGCTCCGAGTATGGCTACACCTTC
-	TRBV7-2	TRBD2	TRBJ2-2	CASSSPGLHLNTGELFF	TGTGCCAGCAGCTCGCCGGGACTACACCTAAACACCGGGGAGCTGTTTTTT
-	TRBV7-8	-	TRBJ2-3	CASSFRHSISTDTQYF	TGTGCCAGCAGCTTTCGCCACTCCATCAGCACAGATACGCAGTATTTT
few	TRBV21-1	-	TRBJ1-6	CARTGEYNSPLHF	TGTGCCAGGACAGGGGAATATAATTCACCCCTCCACTTT
-	TRBV6-4	TRBD2	TRBJ2-1	CASSDETSAFDEQFF	TGTGCCAGCAGTGACGAGACTAGCGCGTTCGATGAGCAGTTCTTC
-	TRBV27	TRBD1	TRBJ1-6	CASSSDRVANSPLHF	TGTGCCAGCAGTTCGGACAGGGTAGCTAATTCACCCCTCCACTTT
few	TRBV6-2/TRBV6-3	TRBD1	TRBJ2-7	CASSTGQGSSYEQYF	TGTGCCAGCAGTACGGGACAGGGGAGCTCCTACGAGCAGTACTTC
-	TRBV6-5	-	TRBJ1-5	CASNTGSWNQPQHF	TGTGCCAGCAATACAGGGAGTTGGAATCAGCCCCAGCATTTT
-	TRBV27	TRBD1	TRBJ2-1	CASSVGQGSEQFF	TGTGCCAGCAGTGTTGGACAGGGGAGTGAGCAGTTCTTC
-	TRBV7-9	-	TRBJ1-2	CASSLLGGIGYTF	TGTGCCAGCAGCCTACTAGGGGGAATTGGCTACACCTTC
-	TRBV4-3	TRBD2	TRBJ2-2	CASSQAGGQDTGELFF	TGCGCCAGCAGCCAGGCGGGGGGCCAGGACACCGGGGAGCTGTTTTTT
-	TRBV11-3	TRBD1	TRBJ2-7	CASSSGTGDYEQYF	TGTGCCAGCAGCTCCGGGACAGGGGACTACGAGCAGTACTTC
-	TRBV6-5	-	TRBJ1-1	CASSYFVGSMNTEAFF	TGTGCCAGCAGTTATTTCGTCGGGTCCATGAACACTGAAGCTTTCTTT
-	TRBV5-8	-	TRBJ1-1	CASSLPTGNTEAFF	TGTGCCAGCAGCTTGCCCACCGGGAACACTGAAGCTTTCTTT
few	TRBV11-1	-	TRBJ1-6	CASSLERDSPLHF	TGTGCCAGCAGCTTAGAACGGGATTCACCCCTCCACTTT
-	TRBV5-6	-	TRBJ2-3	CASSRWTVGTDTQYF	TGTGCCAGCAGCCGCTGGACAGTTGGCACAGATACGCAGTATTTT
-	TRBV13	TRBD2	TRBJ2-3	CASSIVAGRTDTQYF	TGTGCCAGCAGCATTGTAGCGGGGCGCACAGATACGCAGTATTTT
once	TRBV6-5	-	TRBJ1-6	CASRSQSSYNSPLHF	TGTGCCAGCAGGTCACAGAGCTCCTATAATTCACCCCTCCACTTT
-	TRBV6-2/TRBV6-3	TRBD1	TRBJ1-6	CASSPTGTGGSPLHF	TGTGCCAGCAGTCCCACCGGGACAGGGGGTTCACCCCTCCACTTT
-	TRBV24-1	TRBD1	TRBJ2-5	CATSDGQDGETQYF	TGTGCCACCAGTGACGGACAGGATGGGGAGACCCAGTACTTC
-	TRBV30	-	TRBJ1-3	CAWSPGGNTIYF	TGTGCCTGGAGTCCAGGCGGAAACACCATATATTTT
-	TRBV7-7	-	TRBJ1-3	CASSSGALDSGNTIYF	TGTGCTAGCAGCTCAGGGGCATTGGACTCTGGAAACACCATATATTTT
-	TRBV15	-	TRBJ1-1	CATSRGGTSGEAFF	TGTGCCACCAGCAGGGGGGGGACAAGTGGAGAAGCTTTCTTT
-	TRBV6-5	-	TRBJ2-2	CASSFGGLGTGELFF	TGTGCCAGCAGTTTCGGCGGGCTAGGAACCGGGGAGCTGTTTTTT
-	TRBV30	-	TRBJ1-2	CAWNVQGNLYGYTF	TGTGCCTGGAACGTCCAGGGTAACCTCTATGGCTACACCTTC
-	TRBV5-8	-	TRBJ1-5	CASSHHRQPQHF	TGTGCCAGCAGCCACCACAGGCAGCCCCAGCATTTT